This is a list of T cell receptor beta chains from one sample in a study of shared clonotypes between healthy human individuals. Here immunoSEQ multiplex PCR was the method, and the copy in TCRdb shows in-frame clones only, minus some. The sample has millions of clones; 95% are singletons. Material for sequencing was naive CD4+ T cells sorted from blood. Receptors originate from a young man in good health. Both conserved end residues are part of each CDR3. A row's size may be missing; if present it is once, few, many or a size class.

clone_size: -
j_call: TRBJ2-3
v_call: TRBV4-3
cdr3_aa: CASSQAVPGTSGSPSTDTQYF

clone_size: -
j_call: TRBJ1-5
v_call: TRBV15
cdr3_aa: CATSRGTGARGNQPQHF

clone_size: -
j_call: TRBJ2-6
v_call: TRBV6-1
cdr3_aa: CASSDGGAGANVLTF

clone_size: -
j_call: TRBJ1-2
v_call: TRBV11-1
cdr3_aa: CASSPDRENYGYTF

clone_size: -
j_call: TRBJ2-7
v_call: TRBV28
cdr3_aa: CASSLMGGTGIHEQYF

clone_size: few
j_call: TRBJ2-7
v_call: TRBV25-1
cdr3_aa: CASSASGGVIHEQYF

clone_size: -
j_call: TRBJ2-3
v_call: TRBV6-1
cdr3_aa: CASSADRTDTQYF

clone_size: -
j_call: TRBJ1-1
v_call: TRBV4-1
cdr3_aa: CASSPLQGIDTEAFF

clone_size: once
j_call: TRBJ2-7
v_call: TRBV18
cdr3_aa: CASSPGSGAYEQYF

clone_size: once
j_call: TRBJ2-1
v_call: TRBV11-2
cdr3_aa: CASRRLAGNNNEQFF

clone_size: -
j_call: TRBJ1-1
v_call: TRBV5-1
cdr3_aa: CASSPNRGSTEAFF

clone_size: -
j_call: TRBJ1-2
v_call: TRBV28
cdr3_aa: CASSSIGTEGYTF

clone_size: -
j_call: TRBJ2-7
v_call: TRBV7-9
cdr3_aa: CASSLGTGNYEQYF

clone_size: -
j_call: TRBJ1-6
v_call: TRBV10-3
cdr3_aa: CAISDAGDSYYNSPLHF

clone_size: -
j_call: TRBJ2-2
v_call: TRBV4-3
cdr3_aa: CASSQGQGNTGELFF

clone_size: few
j_call: TRBJ1-6
v_call: TRBV6-5
cdr3_aa: CASRGTGPSPLHF

clone_size: -
j_call: TRBJ1-1
v_call: TRBV30
cdr3_aa: CAWSLGGYMNTEAFF

clone_size: once
j_call: TRBJ1-2
v_call: TRBV19
cdr3_aa: CASSGGANYGYTF

clone_size: -
j_call: TRBJ1-5
v_call: TRBV4-1
cdr3_aa: CASSQVELDNQPQHF

clone_size: -
j_call: TRBJ2-1
v_call: TRBV4-2
cdr3_aa: CASSQDFASGEQFF

clone_size: -
j_call: TRBJ1-2
v_call: TRBV11-2
cdr3_aa: CASSLAPSGTSYGYTF

clone_size: -
j_call: TRBJ2-7
v_call: TRBV5-1
cdr3_aa: CASSLGGQNHYEQYF

clone_size: -
j_call: TRBJ1-6
v_call: TRBV6-1
cdr3_aa: CASRTGGLGSPLHF

clone_size: -
j_call: TRBJ1-1
v_call: TRBV6-5
cdr3_aa: CASRGRSGINTEAFF

clone_size: -
j_call: TRBJ2-2
v_call: TRBV4-3
cdr3_aa: CASSQEGSANTGELFF

clone_size: -
j_call: TRBJ2-7
v_call: TRBV6-5
cdr3_aa: CASSYSGAGAYEQYF

clone_size: -
j_call: TRBJ2-3
v_call: TRBV19
cdr3_aa: CASSIDSSGRAGDTQYF

clone_size: once
j_call: TRBJ2-2
v_call: TRBV27
cdr3_aa: CASSPTGTSLSRELFF

clone_size: -
j_call: TRBJ2-7
v_call: TRBV5-8
cdr3_aa: CASSLGGQGAYEQYF

clone_size: -
j_call: TRBJ1-2
v_call: TRBV5-1
cdr3_aa: CASSSKGEYGYTF

clone_size: -
j_call: TRBJ2-3
v_call: TRBV10-2
cdr3_aa: CASTETSFRRTDTQYF

clone_size: -
j_call: TRBJ1-3
v_call: TRBV7-6
cdr3_aa: CASSRADPGAYGNTIYF

clone_size: -
j_call: TRBJ1-2
v_call: TRBV6-1
cdr3_aa: CASSETISGQGGGYTF

clone_size: -
j_call: TRBJ1-4
v_call: TRBV10-3
cdr3_aa: CAIGEGRGEKLFF

clone_size: -
j_call: TRBJ2-1
v_call: TRBV7-2
cdr3_aa: CASSPRDSEYNEQFF

clone_size: -
j_call: TRBJ1-2
v_call: TRBV30
cdr3_aa: CAWDGEGAYTF

clone_size: -
j_call: TRBJ1-5
v_call: TRBV9
cdr3_aa: CASSYTVGTGDYSNQPQHF

clone_size: -
j_call: TRBJ2-5
v_call: TRBV6-5
cdr3_aa: CASKRGFQETQYF

clone_size: -
j_call: TRBJ2-7
v_call: TRBV7-3
cdr3_aa: CASSLTPLGSDEQYF

clone_size: -
j_call: TRBJ2-7
v_call: TRBV11-2
cdr3_aa: CASTTGVNSYEQYF

clone_size: -
j_call: TRBJ2-3
v_call: TRBV4-3
cdr3_aa: CASSQGGLAGRRYF